These 8 T cell receptor beta chains were sequenced from one sample in a study of cytomegalovirus exposure and HLA in healthy donors. Vbeta (60) and Jbeta (13) primers were used in the PCR. Some clones are missing from TCRdb's copy, which holds only in-frame ones; the method was immunoSEQ multiplex PCR. The profile shows roughly 190,000 clones, over 70% of them singletons. The sample was PBMCs. Receptors were obtained from a young woman in good health and CMV-seropositive.

The rearrangement links TRBV28 to TRBJ2-5, with D perhaps matching TRBD2 (6 bases). Germline CDR1 and CDR2: MDHEN and SYDVKM. V lost 7 bases, J lost 2 bases, and 20 bases lay in between. This CDR3 comprises 16 residues. The DNA of the CDR3 is TGTGCCAGCACATCCTCTTGGCGACTAGATCAAGAGACCCAGTACTTC. Amino acids: CASTSSWRLDQETQYF.

This clone showed up just once. This chain's CDR3 is CASTSIDQVSDNEQFF. In DNA, the CDR3 is TGTGCCAGCACCTCAATAGATCAGGTTAGCGACAATGAGCAGTTCTTC. The chain recombines TRBV5-4 with TRBJ2-1; D possibly corresponds to TRBD2 (5 bases). CDR1 and CDR2 from the germline V gene are SGHNT and YYREEE (reference sequence). V was cut by 6 bases and J by 5 bases, with 21 bases left in between. The CDR3 runs 16 residues.

This clone was seen only a few times. The gene calls are TRBV7-2 and TRBJ2-3, with 9 bases aligning to TRBD1. Trimming cost V 1 base and J 2 bases; bases outside gene matches: 7. The length of the CDR3 is 17 residues. CDR1 and CDR2 from the germline V gene are SGHTA and FQGNSA. CDR3 sequence: CASSLEGTGNYTDTQYF. The CDR3 coding sequence is TGTGCCAGCAGCTTAGAAGGGACAGGGAATTACACAGATACGCAGTATTTT.

The chain employs TRBV7-9 and TRBJ2-1, with TRBD2 identical over 7 bases. The junction had 7 bases not matched to a gene; V was cut back by 5 bases and J by 0 bases. This CDR3 is built from 16 residues. Germline lookup yields CDR1 SEHNR and CDR2 FQNEAQ (reference sequence). The CDR3 is CASSPSAGSSYNEQFF. CDR3 DNA: TGTGCCAGCAGCCCTTCAGCGGGAAGCTCCTACAATGAGCAGTTCTTC.

The chain employs TRBV19 and TRBJ2-1; 7 nucleotides match TRBD2. This CDR3 has 15 amino acids. Germline values: CDR1 LNHDA, CDR2 SQIVND (reference sequence). J lost 4 bases, V lost 3 bases, and 6 bases had no gene match. CDR3 bases: TGTGCCAGTAGTATTATAGCGGGTGAATACAATGAGCAGTTCTTC. Encoded protein: CASSIIAGEYNEQFF.

This clone showed up just a few times. This sequence joins TRBV6-6 and TRBJ2-3; 10 nucleotides line up with TRBD1. J gave up 1 base and V 6 bases, and 1 base lay outside the gene matches. The CDR3 consists of 14 residues. The germline V gene encodes CDR1 MNHNY and CDR2 SVGAGI (reference sequence). The CDR3 here is CASRTGGGTDTQYF. In nucleotides, the CDR3 is TGTGCCAGCAGGACAGGGGGCGGCACAGATACGCAGTATTTT.

The chain combines TRBV28 with TRBJ1-4; the match to TRBD1 covers 7 bases. Unmatched junction bases numbered 8, after V lost 8 bases and J lost 8 bases. Germline CDR1 and CDR2: MDHEN and SYDVKM. The CDR3 is 13 amino acids. DNA of the CDR3: TGTGCCAGCGGTGGGACAGCGGAAGAAAAACTGTTTTTT. Translation: CASGGTAEEKLFF.

This clone came up once. The V and J genes are TRBV19 and TRBJ2-5, with D hard to call. The J call may not be correct, given that the DNA end is closer to TRBJ2-7. Germline loops: CDR1 LNHDA, CDR2 SQIVND (reference sequence). CDR3 length: 15 amino acids. The CDR3 here is CASSIAAETAYEQYF. DNA of the CDR3: TGTGCCAGTAGTATAGCTGCGGAGACGGCCTACGAGCAGTACTTC.